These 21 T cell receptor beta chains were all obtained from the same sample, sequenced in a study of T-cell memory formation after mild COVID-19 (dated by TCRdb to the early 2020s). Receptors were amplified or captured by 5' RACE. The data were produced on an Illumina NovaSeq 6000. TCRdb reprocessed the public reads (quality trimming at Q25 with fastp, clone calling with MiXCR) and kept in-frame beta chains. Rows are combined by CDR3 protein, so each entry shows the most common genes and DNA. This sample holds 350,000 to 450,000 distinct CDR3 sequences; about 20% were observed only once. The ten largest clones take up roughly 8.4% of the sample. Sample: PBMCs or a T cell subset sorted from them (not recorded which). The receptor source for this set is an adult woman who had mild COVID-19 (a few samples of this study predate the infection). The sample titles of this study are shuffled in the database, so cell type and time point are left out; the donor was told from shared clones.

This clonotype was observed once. This CDR3 reads CSAGLTSSLAKNIQYF. In DNA form, the CDR3 reads TGCAGTGCGGGACTGACTAGCAGCTTAGCCAAAAACATTCAGTACTTC. The V gene is TRBV20-1, the J gene TRBJ2-4; TRBD2 agrees at 7 bases. This CDR3 is 16 amino acids long. Germline lookup yields CDR1 DFQATT and CDR2 SNEGSKA (reference sequence). V trimming: 6 bases; J trimming: 0 bases; junction bases outside the gene matches: 11.

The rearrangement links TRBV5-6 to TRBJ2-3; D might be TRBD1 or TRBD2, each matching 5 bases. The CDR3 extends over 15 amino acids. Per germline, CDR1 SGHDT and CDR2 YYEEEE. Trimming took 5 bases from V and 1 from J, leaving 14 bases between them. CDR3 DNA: TGTGCCAGCAGTTCCGGGACGGGGCGCACAGATACGCAGTATTTT. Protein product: CASSSGTGRTDTQYF.

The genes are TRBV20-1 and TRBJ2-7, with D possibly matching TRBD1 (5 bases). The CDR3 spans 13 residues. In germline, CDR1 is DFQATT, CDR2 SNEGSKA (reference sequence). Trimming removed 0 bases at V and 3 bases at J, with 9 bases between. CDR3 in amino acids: CSARDGQGYEQYF. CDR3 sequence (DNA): TGCAGTGCTAGAGATGGTCAGGGCTACGAGCAGTACTTC.

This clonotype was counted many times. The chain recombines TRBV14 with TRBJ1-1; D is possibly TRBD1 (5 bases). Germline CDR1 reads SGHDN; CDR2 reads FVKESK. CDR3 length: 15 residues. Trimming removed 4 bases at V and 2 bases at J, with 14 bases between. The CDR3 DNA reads TGTGCCAGCAGCCCCGGGGCGGGTTTTAACACTGAAGCTTTCTTT. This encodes CASSPGAGFNTEAFF.

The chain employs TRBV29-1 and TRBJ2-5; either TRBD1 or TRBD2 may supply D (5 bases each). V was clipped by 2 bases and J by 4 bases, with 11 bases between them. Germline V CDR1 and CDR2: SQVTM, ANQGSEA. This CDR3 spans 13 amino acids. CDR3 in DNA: TGCAGCGTTGAATGGTGGGACCCAGAGACCCAGTACTTC. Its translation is CSVEWWDPETQYF.

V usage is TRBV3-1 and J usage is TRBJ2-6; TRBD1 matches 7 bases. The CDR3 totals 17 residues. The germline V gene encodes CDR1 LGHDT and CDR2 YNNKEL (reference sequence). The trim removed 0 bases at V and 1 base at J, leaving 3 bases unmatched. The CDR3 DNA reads TGTGCCAGCAGCCAAGATGGGACAGCTTCTGGGGCCAACGTCCTGACTTTC. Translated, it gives CASSQDGTASGANVLTF. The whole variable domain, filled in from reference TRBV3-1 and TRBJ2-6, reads DTAVSQTPKYLVTQMGNDKSIKCEQNLGHDTMYWYKQDSKKFLKIMFSYNNKELIINETVPNRFSPKSPDKAHLNLHINSLELGDSAVYFCASSQDGTASGANVLTFGAGSRLTVL.

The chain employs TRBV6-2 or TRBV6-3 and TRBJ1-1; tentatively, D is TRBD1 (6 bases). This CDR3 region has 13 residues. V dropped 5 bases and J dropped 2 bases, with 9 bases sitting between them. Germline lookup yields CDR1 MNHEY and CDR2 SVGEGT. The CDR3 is CASSRGHNTEAFF. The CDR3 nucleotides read TGTGCCAGCAGTCGGGGACATAACACTGAAGCTTTCTTT.

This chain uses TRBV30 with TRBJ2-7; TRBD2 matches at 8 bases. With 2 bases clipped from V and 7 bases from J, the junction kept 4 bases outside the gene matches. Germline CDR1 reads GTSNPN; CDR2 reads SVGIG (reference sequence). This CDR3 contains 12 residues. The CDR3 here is CAWSRLAGEQYF. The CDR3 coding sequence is TGTGCCTGGAGTAGGTTAGCGGGGGAGCAGTACTTC.

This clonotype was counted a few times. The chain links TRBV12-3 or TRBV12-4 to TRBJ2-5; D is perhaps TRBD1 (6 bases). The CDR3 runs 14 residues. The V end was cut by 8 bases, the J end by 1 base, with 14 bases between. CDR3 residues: CASGWTASQETQYF. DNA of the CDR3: TGTGCCAGCGGTTGGACAGCCTCCCAAGAGACCCAGTACTTC.

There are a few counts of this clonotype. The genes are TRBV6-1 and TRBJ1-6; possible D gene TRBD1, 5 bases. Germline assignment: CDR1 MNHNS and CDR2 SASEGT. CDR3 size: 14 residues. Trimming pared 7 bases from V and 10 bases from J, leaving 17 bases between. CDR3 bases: TGTGCCAGCATCTCGGGACCCGAGGGCTCACCCCTCCACTTT. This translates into CASISGPEGSPLHF.

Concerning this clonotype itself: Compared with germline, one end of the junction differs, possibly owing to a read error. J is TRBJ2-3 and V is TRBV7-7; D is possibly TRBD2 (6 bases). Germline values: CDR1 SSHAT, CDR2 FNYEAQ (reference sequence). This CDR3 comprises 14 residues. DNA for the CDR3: TGTGCTAGCAGCTTCGGGACTGGGGGAGATACGCAGTATTTT. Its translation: CASSFGTGGDTQYF.

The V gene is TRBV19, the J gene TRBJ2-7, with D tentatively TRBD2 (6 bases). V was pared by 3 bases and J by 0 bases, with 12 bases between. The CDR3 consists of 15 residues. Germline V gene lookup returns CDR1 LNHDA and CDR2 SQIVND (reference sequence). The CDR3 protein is CASSIGGSGSYEQYF. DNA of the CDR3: TGTGCCAGTAGTATCGGGGGATCCGGCTCCTACGAGCAGTACTTC.

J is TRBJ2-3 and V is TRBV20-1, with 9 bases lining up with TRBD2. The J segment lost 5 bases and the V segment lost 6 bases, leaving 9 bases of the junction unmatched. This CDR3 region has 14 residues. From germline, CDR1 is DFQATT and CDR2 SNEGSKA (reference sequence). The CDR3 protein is CSATPTSGGDTQYF. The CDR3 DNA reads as TGCAGTGCCACACCGACTAGCGGTGGAGATACGCAGTATTTT.

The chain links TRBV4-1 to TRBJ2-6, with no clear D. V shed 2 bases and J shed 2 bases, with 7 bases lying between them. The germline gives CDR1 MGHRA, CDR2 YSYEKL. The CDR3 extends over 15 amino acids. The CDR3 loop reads CASSQPLTGANVLTF. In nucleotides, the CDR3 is TGCGCCAGCAGCCAACCTCTGACTGGGGCCAACGTCCTGACTTTC.

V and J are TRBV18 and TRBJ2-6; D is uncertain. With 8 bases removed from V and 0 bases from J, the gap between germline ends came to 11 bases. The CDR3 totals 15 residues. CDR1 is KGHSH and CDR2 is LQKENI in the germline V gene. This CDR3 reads CASHPMISGANVLTF. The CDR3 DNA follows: TGTGCCAGCCACCCTATGATCTCTGGGGCCAACGTCCTGACTTTC.

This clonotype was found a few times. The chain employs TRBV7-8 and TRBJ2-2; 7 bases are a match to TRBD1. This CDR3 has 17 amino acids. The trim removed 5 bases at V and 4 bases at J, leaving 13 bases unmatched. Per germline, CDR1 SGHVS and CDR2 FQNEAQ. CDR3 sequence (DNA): TGTGCCAGCAGCCTCTTTTGGACGACAGGGCTCACCGGGGAGCTGTTTTTT. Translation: CASSLFWTTGLTGELFF.

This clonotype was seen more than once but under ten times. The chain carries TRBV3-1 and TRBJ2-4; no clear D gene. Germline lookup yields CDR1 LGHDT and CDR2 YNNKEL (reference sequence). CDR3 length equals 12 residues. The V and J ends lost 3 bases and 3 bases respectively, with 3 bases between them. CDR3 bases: TGTGCCAGCAGCCAGGTCAAAAACATTCAGTACTTC. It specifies CASSQVKNIQYF.

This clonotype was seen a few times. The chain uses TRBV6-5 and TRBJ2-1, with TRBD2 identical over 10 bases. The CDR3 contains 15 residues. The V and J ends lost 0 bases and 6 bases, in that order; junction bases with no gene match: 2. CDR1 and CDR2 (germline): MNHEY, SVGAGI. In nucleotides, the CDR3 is TGTGCCAGCAGTTACTCAGGACTAGCGGTCAATGAGCAGTTCTTC. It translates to CASSYSGLAVNEQFF.

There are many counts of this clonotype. The CDR3 reads CASSQQGRGNTEAFF. In DNA, the CDR3 is TGTGCCAGCAGCCAGCAGGGGAGAGGAAACACTGAAGCTTTCTTT. The chain combines TRBV3-1 with TRBJ1-1, with TRBD1 as a possible D gene (6 bases). CDR1 and CDR2 (germline): LGHDT, YNNKEL (reference sequence). V shed 3 bases and J shed 2 bases, with 13 bases lying between them. CDR3 length: 15 amino acids.

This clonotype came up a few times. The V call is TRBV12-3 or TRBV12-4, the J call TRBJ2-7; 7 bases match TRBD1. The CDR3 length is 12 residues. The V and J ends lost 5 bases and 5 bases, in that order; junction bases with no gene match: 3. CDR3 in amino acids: CASSRTGNEQYF. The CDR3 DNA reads TGTGCCAGCAGTAGGACAGGAAACGAGCAGTACTTC.

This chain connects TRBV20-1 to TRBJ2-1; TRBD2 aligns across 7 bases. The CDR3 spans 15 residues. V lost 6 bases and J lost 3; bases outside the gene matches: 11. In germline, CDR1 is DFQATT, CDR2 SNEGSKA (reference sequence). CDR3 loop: CSAHNWLAVYNEQFF. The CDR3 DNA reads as TGCAGTGCCCACAACTGGCTAGCGGTCTACAATGAGCAGTTCTTC.